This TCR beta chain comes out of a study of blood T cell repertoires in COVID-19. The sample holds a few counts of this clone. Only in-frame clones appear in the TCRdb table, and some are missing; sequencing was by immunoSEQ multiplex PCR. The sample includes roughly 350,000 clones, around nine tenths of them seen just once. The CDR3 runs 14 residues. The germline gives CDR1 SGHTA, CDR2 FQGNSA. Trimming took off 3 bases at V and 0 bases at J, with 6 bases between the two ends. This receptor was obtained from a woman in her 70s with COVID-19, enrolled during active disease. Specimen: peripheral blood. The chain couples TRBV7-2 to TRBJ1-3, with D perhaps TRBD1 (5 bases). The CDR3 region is CASSFGGSGNTIYF. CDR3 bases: TGTGCCAGCAGCTTCGGGGGCTCTGGAAACACCATATATTTT.